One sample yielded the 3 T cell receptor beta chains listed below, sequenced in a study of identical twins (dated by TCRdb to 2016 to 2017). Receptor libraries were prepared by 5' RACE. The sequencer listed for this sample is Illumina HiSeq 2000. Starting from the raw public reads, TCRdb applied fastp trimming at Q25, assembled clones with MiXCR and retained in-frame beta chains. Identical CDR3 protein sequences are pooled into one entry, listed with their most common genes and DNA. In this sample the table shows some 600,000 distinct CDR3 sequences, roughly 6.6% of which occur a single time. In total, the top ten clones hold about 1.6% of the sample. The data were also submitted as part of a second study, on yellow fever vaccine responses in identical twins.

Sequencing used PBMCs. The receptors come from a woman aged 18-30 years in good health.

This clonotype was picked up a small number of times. This chain's CDR3 is CASRKPTASYYEQYF. The CDR3 bases are TGTGCCAGCAGAAAACCGACAGCAAGTTACTACGAGCAGTACTTC. The V and J genes are TRBV28 and TRBJ2-7, with D possibly being TRBD1 (5 bases). With 6 bases removed from V and 3 bases from J, the gap between germline ends came to 18 bases. The CDR3 loop spans 15 amino acids. The V gene's germline CDR1 is MDHEN and CDR2 SYDVKM.

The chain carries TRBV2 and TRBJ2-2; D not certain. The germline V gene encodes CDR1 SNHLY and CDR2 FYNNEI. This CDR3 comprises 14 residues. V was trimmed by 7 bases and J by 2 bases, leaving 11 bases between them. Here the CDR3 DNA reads TGTGCCAGCACGTGGGCAGAAAACACCGGGGAGCTGTTTTTT. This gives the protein CASTWAENTGELFF. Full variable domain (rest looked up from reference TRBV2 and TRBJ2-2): EPEVTQTPSHQVTQMGQEVILRCVPISNHLYFYWYRQILGQKVEFLVSFYNNEISEKSEIFDDQFSVERPDGSNFTLKIRSTKLEDSAMYFCASTWAENTGELFFGEGSRLTVL.

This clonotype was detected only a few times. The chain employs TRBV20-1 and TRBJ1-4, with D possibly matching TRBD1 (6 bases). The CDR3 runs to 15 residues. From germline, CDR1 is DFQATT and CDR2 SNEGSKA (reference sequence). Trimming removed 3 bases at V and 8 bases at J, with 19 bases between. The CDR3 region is CSARTAGVPPEKLFF. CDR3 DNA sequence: TGCAGTGCTAGGACCGCAGGGGTTCCCCCCGAAAAACTGTTTTTT.